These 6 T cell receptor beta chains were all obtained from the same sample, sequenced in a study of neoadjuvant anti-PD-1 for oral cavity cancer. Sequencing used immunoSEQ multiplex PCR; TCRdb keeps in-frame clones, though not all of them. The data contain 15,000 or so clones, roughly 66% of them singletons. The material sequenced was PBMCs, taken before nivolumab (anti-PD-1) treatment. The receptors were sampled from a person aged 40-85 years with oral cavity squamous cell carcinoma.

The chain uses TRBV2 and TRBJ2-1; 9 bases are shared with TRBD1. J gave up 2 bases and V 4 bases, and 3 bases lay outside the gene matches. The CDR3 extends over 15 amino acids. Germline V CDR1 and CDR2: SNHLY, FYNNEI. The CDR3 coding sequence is TGTGCCAGCAGTGTGGGACAGGGAGCCTACAATGAGCAGTTCTTC. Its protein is CASSVGQGAYNEQFF.

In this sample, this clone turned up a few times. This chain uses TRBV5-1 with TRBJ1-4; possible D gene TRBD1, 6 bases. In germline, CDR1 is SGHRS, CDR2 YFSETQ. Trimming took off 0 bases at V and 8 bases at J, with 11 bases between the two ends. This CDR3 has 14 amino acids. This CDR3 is CASSLVGAGEKLFF. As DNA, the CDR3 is TGCGCCAGCAGCTTGGTGGGGGCGGGCGAAAAACTGTTTTTT.

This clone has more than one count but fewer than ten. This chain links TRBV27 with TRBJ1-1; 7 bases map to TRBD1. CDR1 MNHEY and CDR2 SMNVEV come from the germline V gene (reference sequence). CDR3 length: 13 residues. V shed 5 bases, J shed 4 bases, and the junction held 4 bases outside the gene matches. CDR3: CASSTTGVTEAFF. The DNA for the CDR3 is TGTGCCAGCAGTACCACAGGGGTCACTGAAGCTTTCTTT.

The CDR3 loop is CASSDPQRERNEQYF. The CDR3 nucleotides read TGCGCCAGCAGCGACCCCCAGCGGGAGAGAAACGAGCAGTACTTC. This rearrangement joins TRBV5-1 to TRBJ2-7, with TRBD2 matching over 8 bases. In germline, CDR1 is SGHRS, CDR2 YFSETQ. J lost 5 bases, V lost 4 bases, and 11 bases had no gene match. The length of the CDR3 is 15 residues.

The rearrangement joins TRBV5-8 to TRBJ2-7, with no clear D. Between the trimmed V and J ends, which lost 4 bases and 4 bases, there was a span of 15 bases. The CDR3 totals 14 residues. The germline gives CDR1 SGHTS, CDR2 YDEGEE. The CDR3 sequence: CASSPSTSKYEQYF. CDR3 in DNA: TGTGCCAGCAGCCCTTCTACCTCTAAGTACGAGCAGTACTTC.

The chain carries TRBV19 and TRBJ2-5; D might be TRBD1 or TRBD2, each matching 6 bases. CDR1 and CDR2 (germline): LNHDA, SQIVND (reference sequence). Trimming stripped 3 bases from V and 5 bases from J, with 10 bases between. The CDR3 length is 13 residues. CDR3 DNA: TGTGCCAGTAGTATTCGGGGGCGCGAGACCCAGTACTTC. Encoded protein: CASSIRGRETQYF.